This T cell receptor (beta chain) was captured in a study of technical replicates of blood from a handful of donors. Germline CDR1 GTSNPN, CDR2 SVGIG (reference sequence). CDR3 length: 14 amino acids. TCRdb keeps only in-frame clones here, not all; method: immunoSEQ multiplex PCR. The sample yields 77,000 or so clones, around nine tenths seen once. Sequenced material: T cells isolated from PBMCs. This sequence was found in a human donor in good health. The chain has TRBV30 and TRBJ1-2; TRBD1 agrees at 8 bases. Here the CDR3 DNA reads TGTGCTTGTCAGGACAGGGATCCCCAGTATGGCTACACCTTC. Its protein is CACQDRDPQYGYTF.